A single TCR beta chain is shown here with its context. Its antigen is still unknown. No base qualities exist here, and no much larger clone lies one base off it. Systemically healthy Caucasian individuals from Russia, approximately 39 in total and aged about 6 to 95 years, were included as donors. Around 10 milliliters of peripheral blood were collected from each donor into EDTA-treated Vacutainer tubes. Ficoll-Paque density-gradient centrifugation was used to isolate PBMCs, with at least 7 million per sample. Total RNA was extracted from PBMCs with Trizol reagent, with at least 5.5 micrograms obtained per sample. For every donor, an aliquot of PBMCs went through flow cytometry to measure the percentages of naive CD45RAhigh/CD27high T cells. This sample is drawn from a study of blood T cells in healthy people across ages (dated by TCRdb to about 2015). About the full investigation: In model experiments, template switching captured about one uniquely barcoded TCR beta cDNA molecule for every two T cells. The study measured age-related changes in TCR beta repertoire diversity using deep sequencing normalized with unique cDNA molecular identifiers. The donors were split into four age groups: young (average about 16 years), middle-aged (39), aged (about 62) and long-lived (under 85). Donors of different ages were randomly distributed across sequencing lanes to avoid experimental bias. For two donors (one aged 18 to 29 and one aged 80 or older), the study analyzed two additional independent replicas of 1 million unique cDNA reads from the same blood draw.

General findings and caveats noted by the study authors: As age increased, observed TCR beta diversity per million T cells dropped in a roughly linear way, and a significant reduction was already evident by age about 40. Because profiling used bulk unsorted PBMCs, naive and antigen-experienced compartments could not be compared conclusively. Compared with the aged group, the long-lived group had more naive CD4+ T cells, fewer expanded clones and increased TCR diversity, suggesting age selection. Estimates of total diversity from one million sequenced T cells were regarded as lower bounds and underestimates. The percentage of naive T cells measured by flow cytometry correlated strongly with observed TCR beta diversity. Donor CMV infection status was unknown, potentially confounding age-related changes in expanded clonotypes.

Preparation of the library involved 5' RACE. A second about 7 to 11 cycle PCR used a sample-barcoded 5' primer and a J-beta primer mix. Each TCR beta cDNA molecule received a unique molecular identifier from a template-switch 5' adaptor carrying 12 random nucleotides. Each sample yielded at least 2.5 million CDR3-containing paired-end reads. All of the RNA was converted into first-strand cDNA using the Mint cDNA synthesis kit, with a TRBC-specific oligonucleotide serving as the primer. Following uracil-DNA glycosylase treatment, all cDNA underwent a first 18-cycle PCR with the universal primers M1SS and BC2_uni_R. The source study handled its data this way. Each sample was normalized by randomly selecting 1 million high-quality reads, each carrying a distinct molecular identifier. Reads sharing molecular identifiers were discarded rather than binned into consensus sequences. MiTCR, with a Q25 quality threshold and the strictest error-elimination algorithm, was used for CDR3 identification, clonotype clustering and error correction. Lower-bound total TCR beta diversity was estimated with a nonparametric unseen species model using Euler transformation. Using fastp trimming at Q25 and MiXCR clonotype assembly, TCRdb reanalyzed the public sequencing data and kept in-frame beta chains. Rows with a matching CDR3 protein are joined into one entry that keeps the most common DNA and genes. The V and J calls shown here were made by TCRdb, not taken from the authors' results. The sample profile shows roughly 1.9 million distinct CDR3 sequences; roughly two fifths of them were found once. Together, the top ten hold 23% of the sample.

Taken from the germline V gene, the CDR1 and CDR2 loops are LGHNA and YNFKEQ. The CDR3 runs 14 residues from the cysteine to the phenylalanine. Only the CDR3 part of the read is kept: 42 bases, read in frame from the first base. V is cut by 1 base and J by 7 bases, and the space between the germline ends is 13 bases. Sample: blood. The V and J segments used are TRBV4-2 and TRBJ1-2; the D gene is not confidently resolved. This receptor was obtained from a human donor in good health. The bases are TGTGCCAGCAGCCAAGTAGAGGCCACTTTTGGCTACACCTTC. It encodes CASSQVEATFGYTF.